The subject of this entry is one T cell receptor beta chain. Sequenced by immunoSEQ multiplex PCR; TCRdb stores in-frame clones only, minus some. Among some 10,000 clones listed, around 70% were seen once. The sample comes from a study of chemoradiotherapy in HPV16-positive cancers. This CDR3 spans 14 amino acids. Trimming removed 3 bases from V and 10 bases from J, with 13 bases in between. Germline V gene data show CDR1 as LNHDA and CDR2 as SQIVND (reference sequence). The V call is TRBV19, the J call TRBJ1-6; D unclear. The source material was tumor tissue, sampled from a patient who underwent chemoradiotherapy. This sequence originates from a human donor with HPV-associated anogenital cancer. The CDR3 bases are TGTGCCAGTAGTATGGGCTCCAAATTGTCACCCCTCCACTTT. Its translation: CASSMGSKLSPLHF.